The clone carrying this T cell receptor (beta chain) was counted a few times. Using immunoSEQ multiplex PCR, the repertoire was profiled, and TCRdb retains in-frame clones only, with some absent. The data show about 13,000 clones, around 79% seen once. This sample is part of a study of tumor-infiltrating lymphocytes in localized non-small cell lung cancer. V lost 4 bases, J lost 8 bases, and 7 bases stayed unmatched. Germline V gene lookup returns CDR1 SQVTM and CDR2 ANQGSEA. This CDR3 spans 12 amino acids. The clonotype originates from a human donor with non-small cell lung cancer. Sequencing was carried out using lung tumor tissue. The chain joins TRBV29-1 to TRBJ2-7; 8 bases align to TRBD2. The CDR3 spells CSVVSGSFQQYF. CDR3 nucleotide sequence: TGCAGCGTTGTAAGCGGGAGCTTCCAGCAGTACTTC.